This T cell receptor beta chain was documented in a study of spatial heterogeneity in lung cancer. In germline, CDR1 is MNHNS, CDR2 SASEGT. This CDR3 comprises 14 residues. The V and J ends lost 3 bases and 7 bases respectively, with 15 bases between them. Via MiXCR, TCRdb re-called the 5' RACE reads, giving one row per CDR3 protein. Of fewer than 150,000 distinct CDR3 sequences in the sample, 11% were seen once. Stated time point: blood at routine non-recurrence follow-up after resection. Without sorting, whole RNA was sequenced from tumor, nontumor lung or frozen PBMC. V gene TRBV6-1 combines with J gene TRBJ1-1; a weak D match, TRBD1 (5 bases). Material: PBMCs, obtained at follow-up. The clonotype comes from a female donor with early-stage non-small cell lung cancer. CDR3 coding DNA: TGTGCCAGCAGTGATCCCCCAGGGCGTGTTGAAGCTTTCTTT. The encoded protein is CASSDPPGRVEAFF.